Presented here are 21 T cell receptor beta chains from one specimen sequenced in a study of blood T cell repertoires in COVID-19. Generated by immunoSEQ multiplex PCR, the TCRdb table keeps only in-frame clones and is missing some. The table shows almost 250,000 clones, with approximately 86% occurring only once. Sequencing was done on a sample of peripheral blood. These receptors were collected from a woman aged 60-75 years who had recovered from COVID-19.

This rearrangement joins TRBV20-1 to TRBJ2-3, with a tentative D call TRBD2 (5 bases). Looked up from germline, CDR1 is DFQATT and CDR2 is SNEGSKA (reference sequence). Trimming took 3 bases from V and 1 from J, leaving 11 bases between them. The CDR3 is made up of 14 amino acids. CDR3 amino acids: CSASGRLGTDTQYF. The CDR3 DNA is TGCAGTGCTAGTGGGAGACTCGGCACAGATACGCAGTATTTT.

The chain carries TRBV28 and TRBJ2-2, with D possibly TRBD1 on 6 matching bases. Germline-derived CDR1 and CDR2 are MDHEN and SYDVKM. V lost 4 bases and J lost 5, with 11 bases in between. This CDR3 contains 14 residues. CDR3 sequence: CASSWGHPTGELFF. In nucleotides, the CDR3 is TGTGCCAGCAGTTGGGGACACCCGACCGGGGAGCTGTTTTTT. The whole variable domain, remainder taken from reference TRBV28 and TRBJ2-2, is DVKVTQSSRYLVKRTGEKVFLECVQDMDHENMFWYRQDPGLGLRLIYFSYDVKMKEKGDIPEGYSVSREKKERFSLILESASTNQTSMYLCASSWGHPTGELFFGEGSRLTVL.

The genes are TRBV5-1 and TRBJ2-3, with 8 bases fitting TRBD2. The CDR3 sequence is 15 residues long. The germline V gene has CDR1 SGHRS and CDR2 YFSETQ. V trimming: 2 bases; J trimming: 3 bases; junction bases outside the gene matches: 5. This CDR3 is CASSFQRGFTDTQYF. As DNA, the CDR3 is TGCGCCAGCAGCTTCCAGCGGGGGTTTACAGATACGCAGTATTTT.

The chain joins TRBV12-5 to TRBJ2-1; 14 bases line up with TRBD2. Germline CDR1 reads LGHNT; CDR2 reads FRNRAP. The length of the CDR3 is 21 residues. The J segment lost 0 bases and the V segment lost 1 base, leaving 11 bases of the junction unmatched. The CDR3 DNA reads as TGTGCTAGTGGTTTGGGGTACGGAGGACTAGCGGGGGGAAACTCCTACAATGAGCAGTTCTTC. Translation gives CASGLGYGGLAGGNSYNEQFF.

This sequence joins TRBV29-1 and TRBJ1-5, with D uncertain. The CDR3 sequence is 13 residues long. V lost 5 bases and J 0 bases, leaving 8 bases between the germline ends. Germline CDR1 is SQVTM and CDR2 is ANQGSEA. The CDR3 region is CSVIESSNQPQHF. CDR3 in DNA: TGCAGCGTTATCGAGTCTAGCAATCAGCCCCAGCATTTT.

The chain combines TRBV29-1 with TRBJ2-3; no definite D call. Trimming cost V 4 bases and J 1 base, with 3 bases left between them. The CDR3 totals 11 residues. The V gene's germline CDR1 is SQVTM and CDR2 ANQGSEA. The CDR3 is CSVGGTDTQYF. CDR3 nucleotides: TGCAGCGTTGGAGGCACAGATACGCAGTATTTT.

In regard to this clone: Germline is not matched at one junction end, which may reflect a read error. The chain joins TRBV7-2 to TRBJ1-1; D unresolved. The CDR3 runs to 10 residues. CDR1 is SGHTA and CDR2 is FQGNSA in the germline V gene. The CDR3 DNA sequence: TGTGCCAGCAGCCCCACAGACACCCAGTTT. It encodes CASSPTDTQF.

This clone has more than one count but fewer than ten. The rearrangement joins TRBV10-3 to TRBJ2-2; no clear D gene. Germline CDR1 reads ENHRY; CDR2 reads SYGVKD. V was trimmed by 0 bases and J by 0 bases, leaving 17 bases between them. The CDR3 sequence is 19 residues long. CDR3 protein: CAISESSFFGQANTGELFF. As DNA, the CDR3 is TGTGCCATCAGTGAGTCGAGCTTTTTTGGGCAGGCGAACACCGGGGAGCTGTTTTTT.

The chain links TRBV24-1 to TRBJ1-2; the match to TRBD1 covers 10 bases. Trimming removed 3 bases from V and 7 bases from J; junction bases left unmatched: 16. This CDR3 is 18 amino acids long. CDR1 and CDR2 (germline): KGHDR, SFDVKD. The chain's CDR3 is CATSDLPGQGKGIVGYTF. In DNA, the CDR3 is TGTGCCACCAGTGATCTTCCGGGACAGGGGAAGGGCATAGTTGGCTACACCTTC.

This chain links TRBV7-3 with TRBJ2-3; 13 bases map to TRBD2. CDR3 length: 17 amino acids. The germline gives CDR1 SGHTA, CDR2 FQGTGA. V shed 4 bases, J shed 5 bases, and the junction held 9 bases outside the gene matches. CDR3 nucleotides: TGTGCCAGCAGCTCCCGACTAGCGGGGGGCGGACGAGATACGCAGTATTTT. It translates to CASSSRLAGGGRDTQYF.

CDR3 DNA sequence: TGCGCCAGCAGCTCGGGACAGAGGAATCAGCCCCAGCATTTT. Protein: CASSSGQRNQPQHF. This chain connects TRBV5-1 to TRBJ1-5, with 7 positions matching TRBD1. This CDR3 has 14 residues. CDR1 and CDR2 (germline): SGHRS, YFSETQ. V lost 3 bases and J lost 4; bases outside the gene matches: 4.

J is TRBJ2-3 and V is TRBV9; 10 nucleotides line up with TRBD2. Germline V lookup: CDR1 SGDLS, CDR2 YYNGEE. V trimming: 1 base; J trimming: 3 bases; junction bases outside the gene matches: 8. The CDR3 has 17 amino acids. CDR3 nucleotides: TGTGCCAGCAGCGTACAGCGGGGGGGCCCCTCTACAGATACGCAGTATTTT. Translation gives CASSVQRGGPSTDTQYF.

The chain employs TRBV28 and TRBJ2-4, with TRBD2 as a possible D gene (5 bases). V lost 8 bases to trimming and J lost 7 bases, with 12 bases between them. The V gene's germline CDR1 is MDHEN and CDR2 SYDVKM. This CDR3 region has 12 residues. The CDR3 coding sequence is TGTGCCAGCTTCGGGGTAGAGAACATTCAGTACTTC. Translating it yields CASFGVENIQYF.

This chain uses TRBV27 with TRBJ2-1; 7 bases align to TRBD1. Trimming cost V 0 bases and J 13 bases; bases outside gene matches: 6. The CDR3 length is 13 residues. Germline V gene data show CDR1 as MNHEY and CDR2 as SMNVEV (reference sequence). The CDR3 loop is CASSLSLDRIQFF. The CDR3 DNA reads as TGTGCCAGCAGTTTATCCTTGGACAGGATTCAGTTCTTC.

The chain combines TRBV25-1 with TRBJ2-5; 7 bases match TRBD1. Germline-derived CDR1 and CDR2 are MGHDK and SYGVNS. V was pared by 1 base and J by 5 bases, with 7 bases of the junction left unmatched. The CDR3 has 15 residues. This CDR3 reads CASSEFVGGAETQYF. The CDR3 DNA reads TGTGCCAGCAGTGAATTTGTAGGGGGCGCGGAGACCCAGTACTTC.

The chain recombines TRBV19 with TRBJ2-7; the D gene is possibly TRBD1 (6 bases). V was cut by 8 bases and J by 4 bases, with 18 bases left in between. The CDR3 covers 14 residues. Germline-derived CDR1 and CDR2 are LNHDA and SQIVND (reference sequence). CDR3 sequence (DNA): TGTGCCAGTTCCCCCGCAGGGGAAGTTTACGAGCAGTACTTC. Amino acids: CASSPAGEVYEQYF. The whole variable domain, filled in from reference TRBV19 and TRBJ2-7, reads DGGITQSPKYLFRKEGQNVTLSCEQNLNHDAMYWYRQDPGQGLRLIYYSQIVNDFQKGDIAEGYSVSREKKESFPLTVTSAQKNPTAFYLCASSPAGEVYEQYFGPGTRLTVT.

The chain employs TRBV19 and TRBJ2-3; 8 positions match TRBD2. CDR3 length: 14 residues. Germline CDR1 LNHDA, CDR2 SQIVND (reference sequence). The trim removed 7 bases at V and 3 bases at J, leaving 6 bases unmatched. CDR3 DNA: TGTGCCAGTATACCGGGGGGGAGGACAGATACGCAGTATTTT. This gives the protein CASIPGGRTDTQYF.

This clone was counted a single time. The rearrangement uses TRBV6-5 and TRBJ2-2, with 8 bases matching TRBD1. Germline V gives CDR1 MNHEY, CDR2 SVGAGI. J lost 1 base, V lost 6 bases, and 4 bases had no gene match. This CDR3 has 15 amino acids. The CDR3 sequence: CASSLDRGNTGELFF. CDR3 bases: TGTGCCAGCAGCCTAGACAGGGGGAACACCGGGGAGCTGTTTTTT.

The chain has TRBV3-1 (or the pseudogene TRBV3-2) and TRBJ1-2, with D possibly matching TRBD1 (5 bases). This CDR3 is 15 amino acids long. Germline values: CDR1 LGHDT, CDR2 YNNKEL (reference sequence). Trimming took off 3 bases at V and 8 bases at J, with 19 bases between the two ends. The CDR3 DNA is TGTGCCAGCAGCCACGGTATAGAGGAGGGGCGCGGCTACACCTTC. Protein: CASSHGIEEGRGYTF.

The chain uses TRBV10-3 and TRBJ2-2; TRBD2 agrees at 7 bases. The CDR3 totals 16 residues. The ends lost 5 bases at V and 5 bases at J; junction bases unmatched: 11. Per the germline V gene, CDR1 is ENHRY and CDR2 is SYGVKD. CDR3 region: CAISLSGARRTGELFF. The DNA of the CDR3 is TGTGCCATCAGTCTAAGCGGGGCCCGACGGACCGGGGAGCTGTTTTTT.

This clone has only one observation. V gene TRBV5-1 combines with J gene TRBJ2-4; 13 bases are a match to TRBD2. Germline assignment: CDR1 SGHRS and CDR2 YFSETQ. The junction had 5 bases not matched to a gene; V was cut back by 7 bases and J by 4 bases. The CDR3 length is 15 residues. CDR3 DNA: TGCGCCAGCCGATGGACTAGCGGGGGAAAAAACATTCAGTACTTC. It yields the protein CASRWTSGGKNIQYF.